This is a list of T cell receptor beta chains from one sample in a study of OX40 agonist ivuxolimab in advanced cancers. TCRdb keeps only in-frame clones here, not all; method: immunoSEQ multiplex PCR. The table records 45,000 to 60,000 clones, 80% to 85% of them present only once. The source was CD4+ or CD8+ T cells sorted from blood, collected in a trial of the OX40 agonist ivuxolimab. These receptors originate from an adult with an advanced solid tumor such as melanoma, head and neck, liver or kidney cancer. The CDR3 runs from the conserved cysteine through the conserved F or W. The D gene is left open where the match is weak. Only part of the rows carry a size: once, few, many, or a class if the clone is expanded.

D | length | J | size | V | CDR3 | DNA
TRBD1 | 14 | TRBJ1-6 | . | TRBV5-6 | CASSSTGANSPLHF | TGTGCCAGCAGCTCGACAGGGGCAAATTCACCCCTCCACTTT
. | 16 | TRBJ2-1 | . | TRBV4-1 | CASSRSQGSSYNEQFF | TGCGCCAGCAGCCGGAGCCAGGGTTCATCCTACAATGAGCAGTTCTTC
TRBD1 | 14 | TRBJ2-7 | . | TRBV5-4 | CASSPWDRFHEQYF | TGTGCCAGCAGCCCATGGGACAGGTTCCACGAGCAGTACTTC
. | 14 | TRBJ2-2 | . | TRBV9 | CASSVGGDTGELFF | TGTGCCAGCAGCGTAGGGGGTGATACCGGGGAGCTGTTTTTT
TRBD1 | 15 | TRBJ2-7 | . | TRBV9 | CASNLEGQGLGEQYF | TGTGCCAGCAACTTAGAGGGACAGGGGCTTGGCGAGCAGTACTTC
TRBD1 | 15 | TRBJ2-1 | . | TRBV27 | CASSLSGTGDNEQFF | TGTGCCAGCAGTTTATCCGGGACAGGGGACAATGAGCAGTTCTTC
. | 13 | TRBJ2-7 | . | TRBV6-1 | CASSLRTGYEQYF | TGTGCCAGCAGTCTCAGGACGGGCTACGAGCAGTACTTC
TRBD1 | 16 | TRBJ2-3 | . | TRBV4-2 | CASSQARAGGTDTQYF | TGTGCCAGCAGCCAAGCTAGGGCAGGGGGAACAGATACGCAGTATTTT
. | 14 | TRBJ2-7 | once | TRBV7-9 | CASSLTVQAYEQYF | TGTGCCAGCAGCTTAACGGTACAGGCATACGAGCAGTACTTC
. | 12 | TRBJ1-1 | . | TRBV5-4 | CASSLALSEAFF | TGTGCCAGCAGCTTGGCTTTAAGTGAAGCTTTCTTT
. | 13 | TRBJ2-7 | . | TRBV30 | CAWSLGTGQAKYF | TGTGCCTGGAGCCTCGGTACAGGGCAAGCTAAGTACTTC
TRBD2 | 15 | TRBJ2-7 | . | TRBV13 | CASSETSGISYEQYF | TGTGCCAGCAGTGAAACTAGCGGGATCTCCTACGAGCAGTACTTC
. | 10 | TRBJ2-2 | . | TRBV20-1 | CSAYTGELFF | TGCAGTGCCTACACCGGGGAGCTGTTTTTT
. | 13 | TRBJ1-1 | few | TRBV27 | CASSLFGGSEAFF | TGTGCCAGCAGTTTATTTGGGGGGTCCGAAGCTTTCTTT
. | 13 | TRBJ2-1 | . | TRBV29-1 | CSVEGSSYNEQFF | TGCAGCGTTGAGGGAAGCTCCTACAATGAGCAGTTCTTC
. | 14 | TRBJ1-1 | . | TRBV25-1 | CASSDWGMNTEAFF | TGTGCCAGCAGTGATTGGGGCATGAACACTGAAGCTTTCTTT
TRBD1 | 15 | TRBJ2-7 | . | TRBV6-5 | CASKLSGTVLYEQYF | TGTGCCAGCAAACTCTCCGGGACAGTTCTGTACGAGCAGTACTTC
TRBD1 | 14 | TRBJ1-5 | . | TRBV19 | CASHVGGSNQPQHF | TGTGCCAGTCATGTAGGGGGCAGCAATCAGCCCCAGCATTTT
. | 14 | TRBJ2-7 | once | TRBV7-9 | CASSDRGALYEQYF | TGTGCCAGCAGCGACCGCGGGGCATTGTACGAGCAGTACTTC
. | 13 | TRBJ2-7 | . | TRBV5-1 | CASGRTDGYEQYF | TGCGCCAGCGGCAGGACAGACGGCTACGAGCAGTACTTC
TRBD2 | 18 | TRBJ2-1 | . | TRBV29-1 | CSVEGTSGGATVQNEQFF | TGCAGCGTTGAAGGGACTAGCGGGGGGGCAACCGTACAGAATGAGCAGTTCTTC
TRBD1 | 15 | TRBJ1-1 | . | TRBV25-1 | CASSESGQGNTEAFF | TGTGCCAGCAGTGAATCTGGACAGGGTAACACTGAAGCTTTCTTT
TRBD1 | 14 | TRBJ1-1 | . | TRBV6-5 | CASRRQGAFTEAFF | TGTGCCAGCAGAAGACAGGGGGCCTTCACTGAAGCTTTCTTT
. | 15 | TRBJ2-1 | . | TRBV6-6 | CASSSGTPTYNEQFF | TGTGCCAGCAGTTCCGGGACTCCGACCTACAATGAGCAGTTCTTC
TRBD1 | 16 | TRBJ1-2 | . | TRBV4-1 | CASSQVSDRVDYGYTF | TGCGCCAGCAGCCAAGTATCAGACAGGGTGGACTATGGCTACACCTTC
. | 15 | TRBJ2-3 | once | TRBV6-1 | CASSTSPGATDTQYF | TGTGCCAGCAGTACCAGCCCGGGGGCAACAGATACGCAGTATTTT
. | 16 | TRBJ1-2 | . | TRBV15 | CATSRVEGGSNYGYTF | TGTGCCACCAGCAGAGTAGAGGGGGGCTCCAACTATGGCTACACCTTC
TRBD2 | 16 | TRBJ2-3 | . | TRBV6-5 | CASSYGTSGMTDTQYF | TGTGCCAGCAGTTACGGGACTAGCGGGATGACAGATACGCAGTATTTT
TRBD1 | 15 | TRBJ2-2 | . | TRBV11-2 | CASSSSGGTPGELFF | TGTGCCAGCAGCTCCTCAGGGGGCACCCCCGGGGAGCTGTTTTTT
. | 14 | TRBJ2-2 | . | TRBV29-1 | CSVLGAANTGELFF | TGCAGCGTGCTCGGGGCGGCGAACACCGGGGAGCTGTTTTTT
TRBD1 | 15 | TRBJ2-3 | . | TRBV13 | CASSLGQGNTDTQYF | TGTGCCAGCAGCTTAGGACAGGGGAACACAGATACGCAGTATTTT
TRBD1 | 15 | TRBJ2-5 | . | TRBV4-1 | CASSLPGTGVETQYF | TGCGCCAGCAGCTTACCCGGGACAGGGGTCGAGACCCAGTACTTC
. | 15 | TRBJ2-1 | few | TRBV27 | CASAPSRLGYNEQFF | TGTGCCAGCGCACCTTCCCGACTAGGCTACAATGAGCAGTTCTTC
. | 13 | TRBJ2-7 | . | TRBV4-1 | CASSYRSGYEQYF | TGCGCCAGCAGCTACCGTAGCGGATACGAGCAGTACTTC
TRBD1 | 12 | TRBJ1-2 | few | TRBV10-2 | CASSQFLRDSDF | TGCGCCAGCAGTCAATTTCTCCGGGACAGTGACTTC
TRBD1 | 14 | TRBJ1-2 | . | TRBV9 | CASSTTGGVFGYTF | TGTGCCAGCAGCACAACAGGGGGCGTTTTTGGCTACACCTTC
TRBD1 | 15 | TRBJ2-1 | once | TRBV30 | CAWSWGAGGRNEQFF | TGTGCCTGGAGTTGGGGGGCAGGGGGCCGGAATGAGCAGTTCTTC
TRBD2 | 18 | TRBJ2-1 | once | TRBV14 | CASSQGILGTSWFNEQFF | TGTGCCAGCAGCCAAGGGATTTTGGGGACTAGTTGGTTCAATGAGCAGTTCTTC
. | 16 | TRBJ2-7 | . | TRBV4-3 | CASSLARGAASYEQYF | TGCGCCAGCAGCCTAGCGCGTGGGGCAGCCTCCTACGAGCAGTACTTC
TRBD2 | 16 | TRBJ2-5 | . | TRBV4-1 | CASSPAGASGSETQYF | TGCGCCAGCAGCCCCGCAGGCGCCAGCGGGAGTGAGACCCAGTACTTC
. | 14 | TRBJ1-1 | once | TRBV18 | CASSPAGLNTEAFF | TGTGCCAGCTCACCAGCAGGTCTGAACACTGAAGCTTTCTTT
. | 12 | TRBJ2-3 | . | TRBV7-9 | CASSREADTQYF | TGTGCCAGCAGCAGAGAGGCAGATACGCAGTATTTT
. | 14 | TRBJ2-7 | . | TRBV13 | CASSSTELTYEQYF | TGTGCCAGCAGCTCGACAGAGCTAACCTACGAGCAGTACTTC
. | 13 | TRBJ2-1 | . | TRBV6-5 | CASSYDGDNEQFF | TGTGCCAGCAGTTACGACGGCGACAATGAGCAGTTCTTC
. | 14 | TRBJ1-1 | . | TRBV5-1 | CASSLDRREGEAFF | TGCGCCAGCAGCTTGGACAGGCGAGAGGGTGAAGCTTTCTTT
. | 13 | TRBJ1-4 | . | TRBV7-8 | CASTPGGNEKLFF | TGTGCCAGCACCCCGGGGGGTAATGAAAAACTGTTTTTT
. | 13 | TRBJ1-4 | . | TRBV27 | CASSLLGKEKLFF | TGTGCCAGCAGCCTCCTCGGGAAAGAAAAACTGTTTTTT
. | 13 | TRBJ2-7 | . | TRBV4-2 | CASSRTQGHEQYF | TGTGCCAGCAGCCGTACTCAGGGTCACGAGCAGTACTTC
. | 17 | TRBJ2-3 | once | TRBV7-2 | CASSLDVSVTPTDTQYF | TGTGCCAGCAGCTTAGATGTATCGGTGACCCCCACAGATACGCAGTATTTT
. | 18 | TRBJ1-4 | . | TRBV7-2 | CASSPRQDPKSRSEKLFF | TGTGCCAGCAGCCCAAGACAGGATCCCAAATCGAGGAGTGAAAAACTGTTTTTT
. | 15 | TRBJ2-2 | . | TRBV6-1 | CASSESTDSPGELFF | TGTGCCAGCAGTGAAAGTACGGATAGCCCAGGGGAGCTGTTTTTT
. | 14 | TRBJ2-5 | . | TRBV27 | CASSLIPGGETQYF | TGTGCCAGCAGTTTAATCCCCGGCGGGGAGACCCAGTACTTC
. | 14 | TRBJ1-1 | . | TRBV7-9 | CASSLGQLNTEAFF | TGTGCCAGCAGCTTAGGCCAGCTGAACACTGAAGCTTTCTTT
. | 14 | TRBJ2-3 | once | TRBV7-9 | CASSFKGGVDTQYF | TGTGCCAGCAGCTTCAAAGGGGGAGTTGATACGCAGTATTTT